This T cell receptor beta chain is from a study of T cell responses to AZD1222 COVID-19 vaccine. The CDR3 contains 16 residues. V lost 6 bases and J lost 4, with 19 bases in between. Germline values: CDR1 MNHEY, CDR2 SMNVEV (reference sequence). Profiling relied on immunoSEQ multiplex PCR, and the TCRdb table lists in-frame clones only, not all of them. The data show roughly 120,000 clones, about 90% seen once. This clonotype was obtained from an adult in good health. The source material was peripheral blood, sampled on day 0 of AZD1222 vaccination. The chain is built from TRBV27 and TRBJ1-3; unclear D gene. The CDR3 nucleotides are TGTGCCAGCAGCGCCCTCCCGGGCCCCTGGGGAAACACCATATATTTT. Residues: CASSALPGPWGNTIYF.